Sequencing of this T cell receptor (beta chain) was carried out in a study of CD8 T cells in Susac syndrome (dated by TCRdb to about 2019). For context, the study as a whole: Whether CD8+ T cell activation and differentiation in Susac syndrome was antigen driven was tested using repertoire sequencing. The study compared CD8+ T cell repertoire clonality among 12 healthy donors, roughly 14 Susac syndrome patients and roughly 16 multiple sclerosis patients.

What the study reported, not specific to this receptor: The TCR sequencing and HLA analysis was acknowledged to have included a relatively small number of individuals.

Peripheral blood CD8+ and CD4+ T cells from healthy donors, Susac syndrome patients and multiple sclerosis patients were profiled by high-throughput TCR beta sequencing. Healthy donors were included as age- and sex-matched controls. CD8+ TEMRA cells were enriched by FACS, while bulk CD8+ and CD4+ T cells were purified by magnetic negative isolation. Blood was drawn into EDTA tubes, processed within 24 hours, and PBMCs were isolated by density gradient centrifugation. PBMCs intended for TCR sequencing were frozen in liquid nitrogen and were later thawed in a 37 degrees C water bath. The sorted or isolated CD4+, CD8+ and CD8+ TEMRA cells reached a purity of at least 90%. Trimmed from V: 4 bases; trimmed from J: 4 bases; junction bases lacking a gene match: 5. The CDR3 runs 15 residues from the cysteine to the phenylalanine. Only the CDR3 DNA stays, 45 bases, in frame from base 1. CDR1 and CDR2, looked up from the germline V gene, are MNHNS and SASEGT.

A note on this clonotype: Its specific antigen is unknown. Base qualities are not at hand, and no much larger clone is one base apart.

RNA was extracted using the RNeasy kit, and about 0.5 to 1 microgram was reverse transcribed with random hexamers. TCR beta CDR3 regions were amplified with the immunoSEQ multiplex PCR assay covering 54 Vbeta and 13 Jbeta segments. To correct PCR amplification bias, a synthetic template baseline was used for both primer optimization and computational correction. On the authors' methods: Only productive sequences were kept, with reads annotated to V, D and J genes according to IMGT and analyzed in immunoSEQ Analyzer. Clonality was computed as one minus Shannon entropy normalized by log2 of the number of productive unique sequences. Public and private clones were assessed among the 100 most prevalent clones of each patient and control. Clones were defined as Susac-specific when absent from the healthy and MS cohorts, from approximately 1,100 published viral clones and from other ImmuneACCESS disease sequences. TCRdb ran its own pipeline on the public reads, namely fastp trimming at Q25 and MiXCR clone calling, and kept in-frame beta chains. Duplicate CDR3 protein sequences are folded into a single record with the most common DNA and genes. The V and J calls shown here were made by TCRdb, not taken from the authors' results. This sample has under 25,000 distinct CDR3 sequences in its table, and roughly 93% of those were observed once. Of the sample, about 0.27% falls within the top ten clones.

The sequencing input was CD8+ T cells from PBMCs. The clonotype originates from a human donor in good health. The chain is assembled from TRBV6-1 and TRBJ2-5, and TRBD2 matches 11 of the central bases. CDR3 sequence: CASSALAGALETQYF. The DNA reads TGTGCCAGCAGTGCACTAGCGGGGGCCCTAGAGACCCAGTACTTC.